This T cell receptor (beta chain) stems from a study of beta chain features in type 1 diabetes. Turning to the study itself: Similarity in age, gender and cell yields was seen between patients and healthy donors.

Remarks on this clone: Its target is unknown.

Sorting with CD45RO/CCR7/CD25/CD127/CD95/CD27 yielded naive, central memory, regulatory and stem-like memory CD4+ cells. Since all of the isolated RNA was reverse transcribed, expressed TCRB transcripts were what got sequenced. TCRdb keeps only in-frame clones here, not all; method: immunoSEQ multiplex PCR. The sample yields around 190,000 clones, about 13% seen once. Study-level points and caveats: Fewer junction insertions and more nucleotide deletions appeared in type 1 diabetes patients. Researchers cautioned that cDNA sequencing could over-represent cells with high TCR expression.

In germline, CDR1 is SGHRS, CDR2 YFSETQ. This CDR3 has 16 residues. V lost 0 bases and J 4 bases, leaving 13 bases between the germline ends. The sequence was obtained from a woman aged 18-29 years in good health. The V and J genes are TRBV5-1 and TRBJ2-2; a possible D gene is TRBD2 (7 bases). Sequenced material: central memory CD4+ T cells from blood. CDR3 amino acids: CASSLEGGPATGELFF. The CDR3 nucleotides are TGCGCCAGCAGCTTGGAGGGGGGGCCAGCCACCGGGGAGCTGTTTTTT.